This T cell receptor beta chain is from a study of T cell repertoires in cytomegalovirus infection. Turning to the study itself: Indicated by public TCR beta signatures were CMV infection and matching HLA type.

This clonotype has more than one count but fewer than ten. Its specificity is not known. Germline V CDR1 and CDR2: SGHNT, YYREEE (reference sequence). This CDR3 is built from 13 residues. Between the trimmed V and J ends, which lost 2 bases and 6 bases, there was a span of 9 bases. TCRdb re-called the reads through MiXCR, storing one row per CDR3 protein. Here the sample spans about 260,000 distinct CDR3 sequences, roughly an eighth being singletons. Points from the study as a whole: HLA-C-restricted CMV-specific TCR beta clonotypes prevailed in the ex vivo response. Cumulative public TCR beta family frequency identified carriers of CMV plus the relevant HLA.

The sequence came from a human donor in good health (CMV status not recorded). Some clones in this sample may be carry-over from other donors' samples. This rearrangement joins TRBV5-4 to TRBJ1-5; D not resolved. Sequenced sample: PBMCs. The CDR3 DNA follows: TGTGCCAGCAGCTTCGACGGGCTTCAGCCCCAGCATTTT. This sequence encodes CASSFDGLQPQHF. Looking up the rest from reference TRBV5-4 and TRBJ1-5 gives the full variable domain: ETGVTQSPTHLIKTRGQQVTLRCSSQSGHNTVSWYQQALGQGPQFIFQYYREEENGRGNFPPRFSGLQFPNYSSELNVNALELDDSALYLCASSFDGLQPQHFGDGTRLSIL.